This T cell receptor (beta chain) was profiled in a study of identical twins. General study results and limits: In cord blood, abundant beta clonotypes had fewer insertions; memory showed no trend. There was more out-of-frame TCR alpha sharing in monozygotic twins than models estimated.

This CDR3 region has 13 residues. The V and J ends lost 3 bases and 2 bases respectively, with 6 bases between them. TCRdb independently ran MiXCR on the 5' RACE reads; one entry per CDR3 protein. The data contain roughly 720,000 distinct CDR3 sequences, around a sixth of them singletons. Turning to this clonotype: Its target is unknown.

These data also featured in a second study, about T cells expressing NK-cell markers. As reported in that work: An anti-gamma-delta TCR antibody was added in several experiments. It restricted sorting to alpha-beta TCR-expressing T cells. These clonotypes, the leaders elsewhere, also led the CD3+CD56-NKG2C+ fraction in four donors.

The clonotype originates from a woman younger than 30 in good health. Input material: PBMCs. The chain carries TRBV12-3 or TRBV12-4 and TRBJ2-3; no definite D call. CDR3 residues: CASSFILTDTQYF. In nucleotides, the CDR3 is TGTGCCAGCAGTTTTATTCTCACAGATACGCAGTATTTT.